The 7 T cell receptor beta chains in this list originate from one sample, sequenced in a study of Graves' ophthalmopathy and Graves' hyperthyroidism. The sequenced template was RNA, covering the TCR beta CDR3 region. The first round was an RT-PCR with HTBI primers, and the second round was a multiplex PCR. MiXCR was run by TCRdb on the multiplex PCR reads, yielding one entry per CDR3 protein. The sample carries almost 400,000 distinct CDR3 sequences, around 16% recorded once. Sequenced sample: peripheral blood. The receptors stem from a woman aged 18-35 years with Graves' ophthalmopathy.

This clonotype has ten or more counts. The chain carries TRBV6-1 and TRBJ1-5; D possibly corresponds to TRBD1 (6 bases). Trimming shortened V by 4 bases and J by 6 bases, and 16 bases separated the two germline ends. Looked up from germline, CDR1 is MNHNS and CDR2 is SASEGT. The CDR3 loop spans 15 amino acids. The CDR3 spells CASSAQGSRGQPQHF. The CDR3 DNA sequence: TGTGCCAGCAGTGCACAGGGTTCACGTGGTCAGCCCCAGCATTTT.

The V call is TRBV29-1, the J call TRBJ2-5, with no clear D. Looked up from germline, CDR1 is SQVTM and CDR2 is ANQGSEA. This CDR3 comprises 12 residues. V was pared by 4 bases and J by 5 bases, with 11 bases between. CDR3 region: CSVASGVETQYF. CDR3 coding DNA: TGCAGCGTTGCGTCTGGAGTGGAGACCCAGTACTTC.

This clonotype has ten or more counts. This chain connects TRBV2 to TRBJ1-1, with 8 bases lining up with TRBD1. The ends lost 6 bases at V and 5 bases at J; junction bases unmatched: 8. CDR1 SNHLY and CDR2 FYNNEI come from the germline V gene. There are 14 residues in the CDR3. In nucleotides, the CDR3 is TGTGCCAGCAGGGACAGGGCCTCGGGGACTGAAGCTTTCTTT. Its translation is CASRDRASGTEAFF.

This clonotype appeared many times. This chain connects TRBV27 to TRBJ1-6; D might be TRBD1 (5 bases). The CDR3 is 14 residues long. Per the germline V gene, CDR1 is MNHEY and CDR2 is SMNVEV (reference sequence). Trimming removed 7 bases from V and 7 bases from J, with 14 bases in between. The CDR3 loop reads CASTGRGVNSPLHF. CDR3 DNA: TGTGCCAGCACCGGACGGGGCGTCAATTCACCCCTCCACTTT.

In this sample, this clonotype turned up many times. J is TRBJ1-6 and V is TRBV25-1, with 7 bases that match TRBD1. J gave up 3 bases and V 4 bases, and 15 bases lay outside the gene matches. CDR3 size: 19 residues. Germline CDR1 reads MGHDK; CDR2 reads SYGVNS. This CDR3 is CASSAREPGQSYYNSPLHF. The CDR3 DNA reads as TGTGCCAGCAGTGCACGGGAGCCGGGACAGTCTTACTATAATTCACCCCTCCACTTT.

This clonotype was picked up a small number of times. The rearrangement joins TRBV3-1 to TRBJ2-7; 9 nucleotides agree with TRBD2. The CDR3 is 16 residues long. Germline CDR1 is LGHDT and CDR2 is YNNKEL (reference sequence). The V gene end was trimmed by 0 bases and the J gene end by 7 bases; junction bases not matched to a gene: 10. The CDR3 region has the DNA TGTGCCAGCAGCCAAGATAGGCTAGCGGGATCCCGGGAGCAGTACTTC. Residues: CASSQDRLAGSREQYF.

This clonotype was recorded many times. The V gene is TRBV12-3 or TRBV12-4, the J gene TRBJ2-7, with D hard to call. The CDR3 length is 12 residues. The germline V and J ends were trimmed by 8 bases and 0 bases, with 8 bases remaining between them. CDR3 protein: CASAGSSYEQYF. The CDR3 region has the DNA TGTGCCAGCGCCGGCAGCTCCTACGAGCAGTACTTC.